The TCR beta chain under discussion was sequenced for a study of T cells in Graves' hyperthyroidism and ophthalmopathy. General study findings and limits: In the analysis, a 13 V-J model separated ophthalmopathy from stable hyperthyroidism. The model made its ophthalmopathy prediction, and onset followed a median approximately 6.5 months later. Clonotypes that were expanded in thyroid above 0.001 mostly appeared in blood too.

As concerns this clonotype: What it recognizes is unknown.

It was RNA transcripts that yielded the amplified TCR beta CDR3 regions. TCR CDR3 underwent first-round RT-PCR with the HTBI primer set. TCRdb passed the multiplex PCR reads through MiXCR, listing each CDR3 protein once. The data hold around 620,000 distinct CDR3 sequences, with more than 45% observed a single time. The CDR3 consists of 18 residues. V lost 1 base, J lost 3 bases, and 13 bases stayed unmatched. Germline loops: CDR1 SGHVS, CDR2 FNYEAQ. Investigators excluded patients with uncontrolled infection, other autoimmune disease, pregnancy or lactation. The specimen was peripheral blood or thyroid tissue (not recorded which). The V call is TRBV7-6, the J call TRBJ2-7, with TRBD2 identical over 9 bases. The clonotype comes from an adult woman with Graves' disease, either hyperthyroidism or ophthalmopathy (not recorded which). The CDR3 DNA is TGTGCCAGCAGCTTAGGAGCGGGAGCCGGGACTAGCCTCTACGAGCAGTACTTC. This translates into CASSLGAGAGTSLYEQYF.